The clone carrying this T cell receptor beta chain was recorded many times. Its antigen is unknown. TCR beta CDR3 region amplification was performed from RNA transcripts. An initial round of RT-PCR targeting the TCR CDR3 relied on the HTBI primer set. TCRdb reprocessed the multiplex PCR reads via MiXCR and lists one record per CDR3 protein. The sample records fewer than 600,000 distinct CDR3 sequences, approximately 14% being singletons. The sample comes from a study of T cells in Graves' hyperthyroidism and ophthalmopathy. Whole-study findings and limits: Most expanded thyroid clonotypes above 0.001 recurred in blood. The model forecast ophthalmopathy, anticipating it by a median 6.5 months before onset.

Germline V gives CDR1 SGHAT, CDR2 FQNNGV. Trimming stripped 5 bases from V and 8 bases from J, with 9 bases between. This CDR3 has 11 residues. Source material: blood. The receptor comes from a young woman with Graves' hyperthyroidism. The chain is built from TRBV11-2 and TRBJ1-2, with D possibly being TRBD1 (6 bases). The CDR3 is CASSEGDGYTF. CDR3 DNA: TGTGCCAGCAGCGAGGGGGACGGCTACACCTTC.